One and the same sample provided the 18 T cell receptor beta chains below, sequenced in a study of blood T cell repertoires in COVID-19. Libraries were prepared by immunoSEQ multiplex PCR; TCRdb keeps only in-frame clonotypes and omits some of them. Counted here are under 250,000 clones, about nine tenths occurring once; the ten biggest clones make up about 5%. The specimen was peripheral blood. These receptors all stem from a woman aged 40 to 55 with acute or convalescent COVID-19.

The chain carries TRBV19 and TRBJ2-2; 12 bases line up with TRBD1. V gave up 7 bases and J gave up 6 bases; unmatched junction bases: 6. The CDR3 covers 15 residues. Germline CDR1 is LNHDA and CDR2 is SQIVND (reference sequence). The CDR3 DNA reads as TGTGCCAGTATGGTAGGGACAGGGGGCTCCGGGGAGCTGTTTTTT. Translating gives CASMVGTGGSGELFF.

This clone has only one observation. The chain links TRBV6-4 to TRBJ2-2; D uncertain. V was clipped by 2 bases and J by 6 bases, with 7 bases between them. The CDR3 is 13 residues long. Germline assignment: CDR1 MRHNA and CDR2 SNTAGT. This CDR3 is CASSDGRPGELFF. Here the CDR3 DNA reads TGTGCCAGCAGTGACGGGCGTCCCGGGGAGCTGTTTTTT.

The genes are TRBV7-2 and TRBJ2-3, with TRBD2 identical over 13 bases. CDR1 is SGHTA, CDR2 FQGNSA, per germline. This CDR3 comprises 15 residues. J gave up 10 bases and V 5 bases, and 9 bases lay outside the gene matches. The CDR3 loop reads CASSPEGLAGSAQYF. The CDR3, as DNA: TGTGCCAGCAGCCCAGAGGGACTAGCGGGGTCCGCGCAGTATTTT.

This chain uses TRBV6-4 with TRBJ1-1; tentative D call: TRBD1 (5 bases). The CDR3 totals 15 residues. In germline, CDR1 is MRHNA, CDR2 SNTAGT. V lost 6 bases, J lost 2 bases, and 16 bases lay in between. The CDR3 reads CASRKDSVGNTEAFF. The CDR3 DNA follows: TGTGCCAGCAGGAAAGACAGTGTTGGAAACACTGAAGCTTTCTTT.

The V and J genes are TRBV19 and TRBJ1-2, with 7 bases matching TRBD1. CDR1 is LNHDA, CDR2 SQIVND, per germline (reference sequence). CDR3 size: 15 residues. Trimming cost V 7 bases and J 8 bases; bases outside gene matches: 16. Here the CDR3 DNA reads TGTGCCAGTAAAACGGACCTAGACAGGGTCCGGGGCTACACCTTC. Translated: CASKTDLDRVRGYTF.

This rearrangement joins TRBV4-1 to TRBJ1-1, with 7 bases matching TRBD1. Germline-derived CDR1 and CDR2 are MGHRA and YSYEKL. This CDR3 is 14 amino acids long. V shed 3 bases and J 7 bases; nucleotides not matched to a gene: 8. CDR3 loop: CASSHDGQVYEAFF. In nucleotides, the CDR3 is TGCGCCAGCAGCCACGACGGACAGGTCTATGAAGCTTTCTTT.

This clone was seen a few times. The J gene is TRBJ1-6, the V gene TRBV24-1, with TRBD1 matching 7 bases. Unmatched junction bases numbered 10, after V lost 11 bases and J lost 7 bases. Germline V gives CDR1 KGHDR, CDR2 SFDVKD. The CDR3 has 14 amino acids. CDR3 sequence (DNA): TGTGCCATTTCCCCAACACAGGGGAATTCACCCCTCCACTTT. Translating gives CAISPTQGNSPLHF.

The V and J genes are TRBV5-4 and TRBJ1-2; perhaps TRBD1 as D (6 bases). The CDR3 loop spans 14 amino acids. V shed 4 bases and J shed 3 bases, with 13 bases lying between them. CDR1 is SGHNT, CDR2 YYREEE, per germline (reference sequence). The chain's CDR3 is CASSPTGYDYGYTF. For the CDR3, the DNA is TGTGCCAGCAGCCCAACAGGGTATGACTATGGCTACACCTTC.

The CDR3 DNA sequence: TGCAGCGCTGGGGACAGGGGGGCACGGGGCTACACCTTC. It translates to CSAGDRGARGYTF. V gene TRBV29-1 combines with J gene TRBJ1-2; TRBD1 agrees at 11 bases. With 7 bases clipped from V and 8 bases from J, the junction kept 9 bases outside the gene matches. The CDR3 contains 13 residues. Germline CDR1 and CDR2: SQVTM and ANQGSEA.

This clone has a handful of counts. The genes are TRBV19 and TRBJ1-1; D remains ambiguous. CDR1 and CDR2 from the germline V gene are LNHDA and SQIVND (reference sequence). The CDR3 has 14 amino acids. With 3 bases removed from V and 0 bases from J, the gap between germline ends came to 8 bases. For the CDR3, the DNA is TGTGCCAGTAGTATTACTTTCTTGAACACTGAAGCTTTCTTT. This codes for CASSITFLNTEAFF.

Concerning this clone: Within the sample, other DNA sequences also encode this same CDR3. This chain uses TRBV20-1 with TRBJ2-5; possible D gene TRBD2, 6 bases. Per germline, CDR1 DFQATT and CDR2 SNEGSKA (reference sequence). This CDR3 is 13 amino acids long. V was trimmed by 3 bases and J by 1 base, leaving 9 bases between them. The CDR3 is CSASPGSQETQYF. The CDR3 region has the DNA TGCAGTGCTAGTCCCGGGAGCCAAGAGACCCAGTACTTC.

The CDR3 is CASSYAGSYTF. DNA for the CDR3: TGTGCCAGCAGTTACGCAGGGAGCTACACCTTC. This chain links TRBV6-5 with TRBJ1-2, with a weak D call TRBD1 (5 bases). Germline CDR1 is MNHEY and CDR2 is SVGAGI. V lost 2 bases, J lost 9 bases, and 7 bases lay in between. The CDR3 spans 11 residues.

The rearrangement uses TRBV5-1 and TRBJ1-4; 7 bases line up with TRBD1. V gave up 4 bases and J gave up 5 bases; unmatched junction bases: 5. CDR1 SGHRS and CDR2 YFSETQ come from the germline V gene. This CDR3 is 14 amino acids long. Here the CDR3 reads CASSMAQGNEKLFF. CDR3 in DNA: TGCGCCAGCAGCATGGCACAGGGGAATGAAAAACTGTTTTTT.

The chain is built from TRBV30 and TRBJ1-2, with 9 bases identical to TRBD1. Germline V CDR1 and CDR2: GTSNPN, SVGIG (reference sequence). There are 15 residues in the CDR3. V trimming: 0 bases; J trimming: 2 bases; junction bases outside the gene matches: 4. This chain's CDR3 is CAWSVGQGGNYGYTF. As DNA, the CDR3 is TGTGCCTGGAGTGTGGGACAGGGCGGGAACTATGGCTACACCTTC.

The sample holds a few counts of this clone. V usage is TRBV12-3 or TRBV12-4 and J usage is TRBJ2-5; D unclear. Deletions cut 8 bases from V and 4 bases from J, with 11 bases between. The CDR3 is 12 amino acids. CDR3 coding DNA: TGTGCCAGCTCTACCCCCCCAGAGACCCAGTACTTC. Residues: CASSTPPETQYF.

The chain is built from TRBV5-1 and TRBJ1-1; 9 positions agree with TRBD1. CDR3 length: 17 residues. Germline V gives CDR1 SGHRS, CDR2 YFSETQ. The junction had 14 bases not matched to a gene; V was cut back by 4 bases and J by 4 bases. The CDR3 region has the DNA TGCGCCAGCAGCCCCGGCGGTGGAGGACAGGGGTTCACTGAAGCTTTCTTT. Its protein is CASSPGGGGQGFTEAFF.

The chain links TRBV4-1 to TRBJ1-4; TRBD1 aligns across 7 bases. Germline CDR1 reads MGHRA; CDR2 reads YSYEKL. Losses at the gene ends were 4 bases for V and 7 bases for J; bases not matched to a gene: 9. CDR3 length: 15 residues. CDR3 sequence (DNA): TGCGCCAGCAGCCGATCCACAGGGGCCGGTGAAAAACTGTTTTTT. This sequence encodes CASSRSTGAGEKLFF.

The chain recombines TRBV5-1 with TRBJ1-1; the match to TRBD1 covers 7 bases. Trimming cost V 1 base and J 5 bases; bases outside gene matches: 5. Germline V gene lookup returns CDR1 SGHRS and CDR2 YFSETQ. This CDR3 is built from 14 residues. The CDR3 DNA is TGCGCCAGCAGCTTGTTAGGGGGCGGTACTGAAGCTTTCTTT. Encoded protein: CASSLLGGGTEAFF.